The entry below describes one T cell receptor beta chain. Only in-frame clones appear in the TCRdb table, and some are missing; sequencing was by immunoSEQ multiplex PCR. Of fewer than 85,000 clones in the sample, about 83% were seen once. The germline V and J ends were trimmed by 4 bases and 3 bases, with 16 bases remaining between them. The germline CDR1 and CDR2 sequences are MNHEY and SMNVEV (reference sequence). The length of the CDR3 is 15 residues. This sample was included in a study of ipilimumab plus nivolumab after autologous stem cell transplantation. Starting 14 to 28 days after autologous transplant, ipilimumab 1 mg/kg was given.

The sample consisted of PBMCs, taken in a trial of ipilimumab plus nivolumab as post-transplant consolidation. The chain recombines TRBV27 with TRBJ2-7; D is possibly TRBD1 (5 bases). The receptor comes from a male donor with diffuse large B-cell lymphoma. CDR3 in DNA: TGTGCCAGCAGTTGGGGCAGGGTCGGTGACTACGAGCAGTACTTC. This sequence encodes CASSWGRVGDYEQYF.